This T cell receptor (beta chain) is from a study of CD8 T cells in ankylosing spondylitis. Quantitative barcoded 5'-RACE was used to prepare TCR beta libraries. Each CDR3 protein is one row after TCRdb ran MiXCR on the 5' RACE reads. The table includes 300,000 to 400,000 distinct CDR3 sequences, roughly 15% detected once. This clonotype was observed a few times. The antigen remains unidentified. Study-wide findings and caveats: What appeared characteristic of ankylosing spondylitis blood was a TCR beta motif of 7 or 8 highly homologous variants. Researchers reportedly found disease-linked clones significantly enriched in matched ankylosing spondylitis synovial fluid. Disease-linked clones displayed a CD8+ phenotype and appeared relatively rarely in peripheral blood.

The sequencing sample was made of blood, either unsorted or a sorted T cell fraction (not recorded which). This sequence was found in a male donor with ankylosing spondylitis or in good health (not recorded which).

The CDR3 reads CASSPNLAHTQYF. CDR3 DNA sequence: TGTGCCAGCAGCCCCAACCTAGCGCATACGCAGTATTTT. The chain is built from TRBV6-6 and TRBJ2-3; maybe TRBD2 (6 bases). Trimming shortened V by 6 bases and J by 7 bases, and 14 bases separated the two germline ends. CDR3 length: 13 amino acids. In germline, CDR1 is MNHNY, CDR2 SVGAGI (reference sequence).